This T cell receptor (beta chain) originates from a study of blood T cell repertoires in COVID-19. About the study: Acute-phase and convalescent COVID-19 samples originated in the United States, Italy and Spain. PBMCs, B-cell-depleted T cells, or T cells were the source of the cDNA or gDNA that made up the material.

Study processing details: How many nucleated cells were present was estimated from reference gene primer amplification. Profiled with immunoSEQ multiplex PCR; TCRdb holds only in-frame clones, not every one. That table furnishes V, J and clone size, whereas the DNA furnished D and trimming. The repertoire holds roughly 120,000 clones, roughly nine tenths seen once, with about 4% in the top ten. Trimming cost V 5 bases and J 8 bases; bases outside gene matches: 16. The CDR3 has 17 residues. CDR1 and CDR2 (germline): LGHDT, YNNKEL (reference sequence). The J gene is TRBJ1-4, the V gene TRBV3-1 (or the pseudogene TRBV3-2), with TRBD1 matching 8 bases. The specimen sequenced was peripheral blood. This sequence was found in a man aged 45-60 years with active COVID-19. Here the CDR3 DNA reads TGTGCCAGCAGCTCCACAACGACAGGGGCCGTTAGAGAAAAACTGTTTTTT. It encodes CASSSTTTGAVREKLFF.